This T cell receptor beta chain appears in the sequencing data of a study of blood T cell repertoires in COVID-19. Overall study context: Donors in the United States, Italy and Spain gave samples during acute or convalescent COVID-19. PBMCs, B-cell-depleted T cells, or T cells were the source of the cDNA or gDNA that made up the material.

In this sample, this clone turned up a few times. This CDR3 spans 14 amino acids. V lost 7 bases, J lost 3 bases, and 16 bases lay in between. Looked up from germline, CDR1 is SQVTM and CDR2 is ANQGSEA. Per the study methods: The authors estimated nucleated cell counts from reference gene primer amplification. Only in-frame clones appear in the TCRdb table, and some are missing; sequencing was by immunoSEQ multiplex PCR. That table gives V, J and clone size, and the DNA gave D and trimming. This sample has 80,000 or so clones; around 80% occur once, and the top ten carry about 6.9%. Sequencing input: peripheral blood. The clonotype was recovered from a human donor in a cohort sampled during active COVID-19. J is TRBJ1-5 and V is TRBV29-1; D not resolved. The CDR3 reads CSARPAGPNQPQHF. CDR3 DNA sequence: TGCAGCGCCAGACCCGCAGGCCCCAATCAGCCCCAGCATTTT.